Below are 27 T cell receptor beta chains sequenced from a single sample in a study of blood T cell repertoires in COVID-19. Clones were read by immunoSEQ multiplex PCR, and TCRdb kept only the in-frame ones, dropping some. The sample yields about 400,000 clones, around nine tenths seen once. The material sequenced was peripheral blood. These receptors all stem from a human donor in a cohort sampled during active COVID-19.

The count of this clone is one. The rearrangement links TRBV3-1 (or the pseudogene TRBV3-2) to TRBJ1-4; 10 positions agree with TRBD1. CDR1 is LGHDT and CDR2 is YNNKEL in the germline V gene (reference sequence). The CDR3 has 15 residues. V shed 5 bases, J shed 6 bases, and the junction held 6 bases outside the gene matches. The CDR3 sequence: CASSLGQGEDEKLFF. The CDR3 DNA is TGTGCCAGCAGCTTAGGACAGGGGGAGGATGAAAAACTGTTTTTT.

The CDR3 DNA sequence: TGTGCCAGCAGCTTAGGGGGGGTCCGGACCGGGGAGCTGTTTTTT. It translates to CASSLGGVRTGELFF. V is TRBV7-2 and J is TRBJ2-2; maybe TRBD2 (6 bases). Trimming cost V 1 base and J 5 bases, with 11 bases left between them. The CDR3 length is 15 residues. CDR1 and CDR2 from the germline V gene are SGHTA and FQGNSA.

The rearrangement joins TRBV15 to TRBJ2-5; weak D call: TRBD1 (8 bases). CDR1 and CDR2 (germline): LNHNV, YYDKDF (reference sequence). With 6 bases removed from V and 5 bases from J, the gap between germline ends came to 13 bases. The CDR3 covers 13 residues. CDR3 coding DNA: TGTGCCACCAGTACAGGGGGAGGGGAGACCCAGTACTTC. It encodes CATSTGGGETQYF.

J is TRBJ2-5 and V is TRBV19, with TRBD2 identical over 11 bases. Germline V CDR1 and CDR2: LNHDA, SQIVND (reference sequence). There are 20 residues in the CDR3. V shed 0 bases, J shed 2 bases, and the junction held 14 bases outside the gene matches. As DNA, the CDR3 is TGTGCCAGTAGTATAGATTGGGGCGCCACCACTAGCGGGAGTCAAGAGACCCAGTACTTC. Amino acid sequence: CASSIDWGATTSGSQETQYF. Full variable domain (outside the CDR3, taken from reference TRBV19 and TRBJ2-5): DGGITQSPKYLFRKEGQNVTLSCEQNLNHDAMYWYRQDPGQGLRLIYYSQIVNDFQKGDIAEGYSVSREKKESFPLTVTSAQKNPTAFYLCASSIDWGATTSGSQETQYFGPGTRLLVL.

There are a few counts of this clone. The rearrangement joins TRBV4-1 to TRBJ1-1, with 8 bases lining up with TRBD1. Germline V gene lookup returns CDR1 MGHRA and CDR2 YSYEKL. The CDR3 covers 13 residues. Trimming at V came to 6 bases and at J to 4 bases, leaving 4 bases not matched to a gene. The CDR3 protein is CASRHTGGTEAFF. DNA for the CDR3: TGCGCCAGCAGACACACAGGGGGCACTGAAGCTTTCTTT.

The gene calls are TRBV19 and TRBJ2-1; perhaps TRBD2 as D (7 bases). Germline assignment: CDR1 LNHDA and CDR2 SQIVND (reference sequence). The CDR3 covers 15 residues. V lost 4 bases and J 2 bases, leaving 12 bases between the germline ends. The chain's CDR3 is CASSRGRGAYNEQFF. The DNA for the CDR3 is TGTGCCAGTAGTAGGGGGAGGGGGGCCTACAATGAGCAGTTCTTC.

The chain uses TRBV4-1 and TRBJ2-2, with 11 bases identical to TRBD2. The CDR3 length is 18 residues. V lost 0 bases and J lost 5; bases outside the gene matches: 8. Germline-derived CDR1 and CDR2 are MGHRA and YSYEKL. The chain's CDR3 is CASSQDISGRANTGELFF. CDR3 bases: TGCGCCAGCAGCCAAGATATTAGCGGGAGGGCAAATACCGGGGAGCTGTTTTTT.

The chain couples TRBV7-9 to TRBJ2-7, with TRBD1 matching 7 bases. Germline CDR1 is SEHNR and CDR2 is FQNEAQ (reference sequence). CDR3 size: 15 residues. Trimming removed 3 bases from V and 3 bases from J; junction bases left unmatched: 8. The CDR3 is CASSFRGGPNYEQYF. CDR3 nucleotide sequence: TGTGCCAGCAGCTTTCGAGGGGGCCCCAACTACGAGCAGTACTTC. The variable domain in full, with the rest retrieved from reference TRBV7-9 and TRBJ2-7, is DTGVSQNPRHKITKRGQNVTFRCDPISEHNRLYWYRQTLGQGPEFLTYFQNEAQLEKSRLLSDRFSAERPKGSFSTLEIQRTEQGDSAMYLCASSFRGGPNYEQYFGPGTRLTVT.

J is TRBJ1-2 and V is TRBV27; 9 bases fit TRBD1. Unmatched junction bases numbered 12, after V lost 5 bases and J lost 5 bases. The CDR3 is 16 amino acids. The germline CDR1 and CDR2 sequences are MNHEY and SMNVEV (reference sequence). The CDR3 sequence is CASSPNTGGRVYGYTF. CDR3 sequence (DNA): TGTGCCAGCAGTCCAAACACAGGGGGCCGTGTATATGGCTACACCTTC.

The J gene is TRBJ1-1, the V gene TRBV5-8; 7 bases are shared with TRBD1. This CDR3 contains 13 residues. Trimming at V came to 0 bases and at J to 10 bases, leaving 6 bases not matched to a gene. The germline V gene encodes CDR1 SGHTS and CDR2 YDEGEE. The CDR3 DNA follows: TGTGCCAGCAGCTTGGCAGGGGGAGTGGTAGCTTTCTTT. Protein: CASSLAGGVVAFF.

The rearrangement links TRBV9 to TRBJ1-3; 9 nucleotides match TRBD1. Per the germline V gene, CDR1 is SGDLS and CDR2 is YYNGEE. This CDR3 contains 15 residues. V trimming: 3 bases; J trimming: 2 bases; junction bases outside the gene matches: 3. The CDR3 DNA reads TGTGCCAGCAGCGCGGGACAGGGAGCTGGAAACACCATATATTTT. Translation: CASSAGQGAGNTIYF.

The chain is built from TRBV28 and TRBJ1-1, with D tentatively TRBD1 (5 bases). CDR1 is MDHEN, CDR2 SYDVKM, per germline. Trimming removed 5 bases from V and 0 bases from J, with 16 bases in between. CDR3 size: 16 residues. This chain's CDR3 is CASSPFGGGMNTEAFF. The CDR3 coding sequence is TGTGCCAGCAGTCCGTTCGGGGGAGGTATGAACACTGAAGCTTTCTTT.

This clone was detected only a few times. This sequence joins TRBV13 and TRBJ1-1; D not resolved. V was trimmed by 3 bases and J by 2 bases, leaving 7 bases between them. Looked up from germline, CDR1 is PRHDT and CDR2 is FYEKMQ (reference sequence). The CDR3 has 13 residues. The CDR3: CASSFQTNTEAFF. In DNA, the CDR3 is TGTGCCAGCAGCTTCCAGACTAACACTGAAGCTTTCTTT.

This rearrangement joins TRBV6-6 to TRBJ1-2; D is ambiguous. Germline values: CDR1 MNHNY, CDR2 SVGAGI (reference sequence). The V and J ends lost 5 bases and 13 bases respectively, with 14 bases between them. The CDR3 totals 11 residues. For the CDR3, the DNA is TGTGCCAGCAGTCTCCTTACCTATGTCACCTTC. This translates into CASSLLTYVTF.

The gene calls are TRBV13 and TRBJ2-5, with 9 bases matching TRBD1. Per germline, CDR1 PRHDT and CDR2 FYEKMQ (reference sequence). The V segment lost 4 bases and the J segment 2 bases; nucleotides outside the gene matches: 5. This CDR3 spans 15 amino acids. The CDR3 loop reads CASSWGDRDQETQYF. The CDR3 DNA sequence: TGTGCCAGCAGCTGGGGGGACAGGGATCAAGAGACCCAGTACTTC.

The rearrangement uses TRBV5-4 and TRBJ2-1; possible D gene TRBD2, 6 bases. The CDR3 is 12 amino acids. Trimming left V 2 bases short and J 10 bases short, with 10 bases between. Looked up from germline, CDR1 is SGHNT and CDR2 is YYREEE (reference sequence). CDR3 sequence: CASSLRGSEQFF. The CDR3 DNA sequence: TGTGCCAGCAGCTTACGGGGGTCAGAGCAGTTCTTC.

The CDR3 sequence is CSVSSMTGRQETQYF. In nucleotides, the CDR3 is TGCAGCGTTTCTTCGATGACAGGCCGGCAAGAGACCCAGTACTTC. The rearrangement links TRBV29-1 to TRBJ2-5, with D perhaps matching TRBD1 (6 bases). Germline V CDR1 and CDR2: SQVTM, ANQGSEA. The germline V and J ends were trimmed by 5 bases and 2 bases, with 18 bases remaining between them. This CDR3 is built from 15 residues.

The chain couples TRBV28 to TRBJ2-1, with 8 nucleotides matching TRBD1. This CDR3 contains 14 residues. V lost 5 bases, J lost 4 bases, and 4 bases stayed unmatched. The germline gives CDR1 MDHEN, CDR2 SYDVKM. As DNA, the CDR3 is TGTGCCAGCAGTCCGAGACAGGGGTACAATGAGCAGTTCTTC. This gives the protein CASSPRQGYNEQFF.

CDR3 in amino acids: CASSPSLVGLITYGYTF. CDR3 nucleotide sequence: TGTGCCAGCAGCCCCTCCCTAGTCGGCCTGATTACCTATGGCTACACCTTC. The rearrangement joins TRBV4-2 to TRBJ1-2, with D hard to call. CDR1 LGHNA and CDR2 YNFKEQ come from the germline V gene. This CDR3 has 17 residues. V lost 4 bases and J lost 4, with 22 bases in between.

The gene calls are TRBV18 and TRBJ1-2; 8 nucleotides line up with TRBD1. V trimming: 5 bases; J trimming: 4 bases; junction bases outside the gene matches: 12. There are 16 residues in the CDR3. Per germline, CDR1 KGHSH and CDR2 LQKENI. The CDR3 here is CASSYAHSGGAYGYTF. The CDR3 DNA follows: TGTGCCAGCTCATACGCACATTCAGGGGGCGCCTATGGCTACACCTTC.

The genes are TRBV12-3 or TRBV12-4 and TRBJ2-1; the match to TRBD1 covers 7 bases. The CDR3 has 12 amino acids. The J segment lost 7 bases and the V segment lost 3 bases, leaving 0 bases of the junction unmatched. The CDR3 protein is CASSLDRNEQFF. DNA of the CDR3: TGTGCCAGCAGTTTGGACAGGAATGAGCAGTTCTTC.

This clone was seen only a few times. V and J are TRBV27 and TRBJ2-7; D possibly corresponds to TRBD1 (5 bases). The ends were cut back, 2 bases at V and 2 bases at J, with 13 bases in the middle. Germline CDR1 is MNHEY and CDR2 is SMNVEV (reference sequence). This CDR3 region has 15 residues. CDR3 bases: TGTGCCAGCAGTTTAATATCAGGGCTCCCCTACGAGCAGTACTTC. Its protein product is CASSLISGLPYEQYF.

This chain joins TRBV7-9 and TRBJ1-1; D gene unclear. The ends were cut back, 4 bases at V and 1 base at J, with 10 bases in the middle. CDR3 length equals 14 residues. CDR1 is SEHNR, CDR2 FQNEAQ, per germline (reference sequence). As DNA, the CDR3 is TGTGCCAGCAGCTCCCAACTTCAGAACACTGAAGCTTTCTTT. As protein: CASSSQLQNTEAFF.

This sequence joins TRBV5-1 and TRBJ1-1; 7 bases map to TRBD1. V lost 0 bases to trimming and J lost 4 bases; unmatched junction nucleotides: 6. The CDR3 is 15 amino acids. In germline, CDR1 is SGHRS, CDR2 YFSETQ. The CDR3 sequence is CASSLGQGRSTEAFF. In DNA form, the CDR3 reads TGCGCCAGCAGCTTGGGACAGGGACGGTCCACTGAAGCTTTCTTT. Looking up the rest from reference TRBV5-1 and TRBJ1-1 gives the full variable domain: KAGVTQTPRYLIKTRGQQVTLSCSPISGHRSVSWYQQTPGQGLQFLFEYFSETQRNKGNFPGRFSGRQFSNSRSEMNVSTLELGDSALYLCASSLGQGRSTEAFFGQGTRLTVV.

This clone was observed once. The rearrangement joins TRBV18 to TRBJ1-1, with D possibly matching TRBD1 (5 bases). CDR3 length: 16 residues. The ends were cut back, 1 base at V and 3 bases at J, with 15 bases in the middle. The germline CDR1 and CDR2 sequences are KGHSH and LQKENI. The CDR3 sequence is CASSPRQGVLDTEAFF. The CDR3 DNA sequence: TGTGCCAGCTCACCACGGCAGGGCGTTTTGGACACTGAAGCTTTCTTT.

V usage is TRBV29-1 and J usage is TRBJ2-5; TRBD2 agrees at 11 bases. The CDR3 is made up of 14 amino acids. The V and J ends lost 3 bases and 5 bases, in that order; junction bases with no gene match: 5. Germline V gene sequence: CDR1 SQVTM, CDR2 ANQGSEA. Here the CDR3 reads CSVDGTSGGETQYF. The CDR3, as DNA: TGCAGCGTTGACGGGACTAGCGGTGGGGAGACCCAGTACTTC.

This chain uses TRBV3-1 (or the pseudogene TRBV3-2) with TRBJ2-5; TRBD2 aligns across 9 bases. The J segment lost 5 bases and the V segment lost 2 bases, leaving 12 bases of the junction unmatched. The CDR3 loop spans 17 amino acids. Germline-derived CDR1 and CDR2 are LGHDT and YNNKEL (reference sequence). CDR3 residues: CASSQLLGSGSGETQYF. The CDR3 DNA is TGTGCCAGCAGCCAATTGTTGGGTAGCGGGAGTGGGGAGACCCAGTACTTC.